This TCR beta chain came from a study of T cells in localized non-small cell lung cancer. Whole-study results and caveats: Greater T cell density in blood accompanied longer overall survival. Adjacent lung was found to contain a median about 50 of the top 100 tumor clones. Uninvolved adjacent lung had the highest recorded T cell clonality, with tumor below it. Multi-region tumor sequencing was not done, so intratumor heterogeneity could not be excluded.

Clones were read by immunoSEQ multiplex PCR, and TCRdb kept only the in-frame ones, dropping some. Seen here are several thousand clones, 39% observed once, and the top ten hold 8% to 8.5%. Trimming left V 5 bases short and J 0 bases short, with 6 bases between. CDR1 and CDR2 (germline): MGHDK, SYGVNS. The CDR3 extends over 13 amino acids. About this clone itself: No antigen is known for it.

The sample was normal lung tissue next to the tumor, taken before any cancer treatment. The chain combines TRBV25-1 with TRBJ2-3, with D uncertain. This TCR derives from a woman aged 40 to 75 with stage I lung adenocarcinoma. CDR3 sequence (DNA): TGTGCCAGCAGTTTGGGTAGCACAGATACGCAGTATTTT. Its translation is CASSLGSTDTQYF.